These 10 T cell receptor beta chains originate from one sample sequenced in a study of blood T cell repertoires in COVID-19. The data were produced by immunoSEQ multiplex PCR, yet TCRdb's version contains in-frame clones alone and is incomplete. The sample contains roughly 150,000 clones, 75% to 90% of which appear only once. The sequencing input was peripheral blood. The receptor set was obtained from a human donor in a cohort sampled during active COVID-19.

V and J are TRBV6-5 and TRBJ2-7; a possible D gene is TRBD2 (6 bases). V was cut by 5 bases and J by 4 bases, with 9 bases left in between. CDR1 and CDR2 from the germline V gene are MNHEY and SVGAGI. The CDR3 has 12 amino acids. As DNA, the CDR3 is TGTGCCAGCAGTCCCCGGGGGTACGAGCAGTACTTC. Amino acid sequence: CASSPRGYEQYF.

This chain uses TRBV29-1 with TRBJ1-1, with TRBD1 as a possible D gene (6 bases). V was clipped by 3 bases and J by 3 bases, with 8 bases between them. Per germline, CDR1 SQVTM and CDR2 ANQGSEA. CDR3 length: 12 residues. CDR3 DNA: TGCAGCGTTGAGGGGGCGGACACTGAAGCTTTCTTT. This translates into CSVEGADTEAFF.

This rearrangement joins TRBV30 to TRBJ2-1, with 8 bases fitting TRBD2. From germline, CDR1 is GTSNPN and CDR2 SVGIG (reference sequence). The CDR3 runs to 13 residues. Trimming cost V 3 bases and J 8 bases; bases outside gene matches: 6. CDR3 bases: TGTGCCTGGAGCCGGGGGGGATTCCATGAGCAGTTCTTC. The encoded protein is CAWSRGGFHEQFF.

The genes are TRBV12-3 or TRBV12-4 and TRBJ2-1, with D unclear. Trimming pared 5 bases from V and 6 bases from J, leaving 11 bases between. The CDR3 totals 13 residues. The CDR3 nucleotides read TGTGCCAGCAGTCCCTCCCTTATCAATGAGCAGTTCTTC. It yields the protein CASSPSLINEQFF.

The chain joins TRBV18 to TRBJ1-3, with 9 bases matching TRBD1. Trimming at V came to 5 bases and at J to 3 bases, leaving 5 bases not matched to a gene. Germline loops: CDR1 KGHSH, CDR2 LQKENI. The CDR3 has 15 amino acids. The DNA of the CDR3 is TGTGCCAGCTCAGGAACAGGGGGCGTTGGAAACACCATATATTTT. It codes for CASSGTGGVGNTIYF.

The chain couples TRBV9 to TRBJ1-2, with D uncertain. The CDR3 totals 16 residues. The germline CDR1 and CDR2 sequences are SGDLS and YYNGEE. V lost 0 bases to trimming and J lost 7 bases, with 19 bases between them. The CDR3 DNA sequence: TGTGCCAGCAGCGTAGACCCCCTGATGGGCCTCTCTGGCTACACCTTC. The encoded protein is CASSVDPLMGLSGYTF.

V is TRBV28 and J is TRBJ2-7; 8 bases line up with TRBD1. Trimming cost V 2 bases and J 3 bases; bases outside gene matches: 6. CDR1 and CDR2 from the germline V gene are MDHEN and SYDVKM. There are 15 residues in the CDR3. CDR3 sequence reads: CASSLAGQEFYEQYF. The DNA of the CDR3 is TGTGCCAGCAGTTTAGCGGGACAGGAGTTCTACGAGCAGTACTTC.

The gene calls are TRBV5-1 and TRBJ1-1, with 10 bases that match TRBD1. V was pared by 4 bases and J by 2 bases, with 5 bases of the junction left unmatched. Germline-derived CDR1 and CDR2 are SGHRS and YFSETQ. The CDR3 is 15 amino acids. The CDR3 nucleotides read TGCGCCAGCAGCCCAGGGACAGGGGCTAACACTGAAGCTTTCTTT. Translated: CASSPGTGANTEAFF.

The count of this clone is one. The chain carries TRBV5-1 and TRBJ1-4; D might be TRBD1 (6 bases). Germline assignment: CDR1 SGHRS and CDR2 YFSETQ. V lost 4 bases to trimming and J lost 6 bases, with 22 bases between them. The CDR3 length is 17 residues. The CDR3 loop reads CASSPVGLQGLDEKLFF. The CDR3 nucleotides are TGCGCCAGCAGCCCAGTTGGTTTACAGGGATTGGATGAAAAACTGTTTTTT.

V usage is TRBV2 and J usage is TRBJ2-7, with 8 nucleotides matching TRBD2. This CDR3 is 15 amino acids long. J was trimmed by 3 bases and V by 3 bases; bases with no gene match: 7. Germline V gene sequence: CDR1 SNHLY, CDR2 FYNNEI. In DNA, the CDR3 is TGTGCCAGCAGTGAGTTTGCGGGGGGCCACTACGAGCAGTACTTC. Translating gives CASSEFAGGHYEQYF.